These 20 T cell receptor beta chains were all obtained from the same sample, sequenced in a study of tumor-infiltrating lymphocytes in primary liver carcinoma. RNA isolated from unsorted whole blood supplied the blood RNA, with germline DNA also extracted. A constant-region primer served to make TCR beta cDNA from about 490 ng total RNA. Three nested multiplex PCR rounds of slightly modified ARM-PCR generated TCR beta libraries. The first two PCR rounds, roughly 9 cycles each, used TRBV1-TRBV30 forward primers and a C-beta reverse primer. MiXCR, run by TCRdb on the multiplex PCR reads, gives a single entry per CDR3 protein. The sample contains a few hundred thousand distinct CDR3 sequences, 45% to 70% of which appear only once. The sample was peripheral blood. The receptors derive from a woman aged 30 to 39 with primary liver carcinoma and hepatitis B virus infection.

As regards this clonotype: Being one base from a much bigger clone, this may be a read error. This chain uses TRBV4-2 with TRBJ2-2; D is ambiguous. Germline-derived CDR1 and CDR2 are LGHNA and YNFKEQ. The CDR3 totals 16 residues. DNA of the CDR3: TGTGCCGGCAGCCAAGACTTACGCAGAACAACCGGGGAGCTGTTTTTT. Protein sequence: CAGSQDLRRTTGELFF.

In regard to this clonotype: A much larger clone differs by one base, so this may be a read error. This chain links TRBV6-5 with TRBJ2-3; unclear D gene. The CDR3 covers 13 residues. Germline CDR1 and CDR2: MNHEY and SVGAGI. Here the CDR3 reads CASTQRSIDTQYF. The CDR3 DNA follows: TGTGCCAGCACCCAAAGAAGCATAGATACGCAGTATTTT.

The chain joins TRBV6-5 to TRBJ1-5; D is uncertain. Germline V CDR1 and CDR2: MNHEY, SVGAGI. This CDR3 is built from 12 residues. V was pared by 5 bases and J by 6 bases, with 8 bases between. DNA for the CDR3: TGTGCCAGCAGTACCGGTGGTCAGCCCCAGCATTTT. This translates into CASSTGGQPQHF.

A word on this clonotype: A read error may account for a junction end that differs from germline. The rearrangement joins TRBV6-1 to TRBJ2-7, with D hard to call. The germline CDR1 and CDR2 sequences are MNHNS and SASEGT. The CDR3 contains 10 residues. The CDR3 region is CTSSSYEQYF. DNA of the CDR3: TGTACCAGCAGTTCCTACGAGCAGTACTTC.

For this clonotype: One end of the junction does not line up with germline, which may come from a read error. The chain joins TRBV4-2 to TRBJ1-3; possible D gene TRBD1, 5 bases. CDR3 length equals 16 residues. Germline V lookup: CDR1 LGHNA, CDR2 YNFKEQ. The CDR3 DNA reads TGCGCCAGCAGCCAGACTTCAGGGCTTGCTGGAAACACCATATATTTT. Translating gives CASSQTSGLAGNTIYF.

A note on this clonotype: A junction boundary mismatches the germline segment, possibly from a read error. The V call is TRBV6-5, the J call TRBJ2-3, with unresolved D. Germline V gives CDR1 MNHEY, CDR2 SVGAGI. This CDR3 is 13 amino acids long. The CDR3 protein is CVSSYGPTDTQYF. The CDR3 DNA follows: TGTGTCAGCAGTTACGGTCCGACAGATACGCAGTATTTT.

V and J are TRBV7-9 and TRBJ1-2; possibly TRBD1 for D (5 bases). This CDR3 is built from 15 residues. CDR1 and CDR2 from the germline V gene are SEHNR and FQNEAQ (reference sequence). Between the trimmed V and J ends, which lost 5 bases and 7 bases, there was a span of 20 bases. CDR3 in DNA: TGTGCCAGCAGCCCTAAGTTAGGGGTTGTGACTGGCTACACCTTC. It translates to CASSPKLGVVTGYTF. Using reference TRBV7-9 and TRBJ1-2 for the parts outside the CDR3, the full variable domain is DTGVSQNPRHKITKRGQNVTFRCDPISEHNRLYWYRQTLGQGPEFLTYFQNEAQLEKSRLLSDRFSAERPKGSFSTLEIQRTEQGDSAMYLCASSPKLGVVTGYTFGSGTRLTVV.

This clonotype has just a few counts. The chain carries TRBV7-9 and TRBJ2-3, with D perhaps TRBD1 or TRBD2 (6 bases each). Trimming stripped 5 bases from V and 9 bases from J, with 21 bases between. The CDR3 extends over 15 amino acids. The V gene's germline CDR1 is SEHNR and CDR2 FQNEAQ (reference sequence). The CDR3 region is CASSPAGGARRTQYF. Here the CDR3 DNA reads TGTGCCAGCAGCCCCGCCGGGGGCGCGAGACGGACGCAGTATTTT.

This clonotype was counted once. V is TRBV12-3 or TRBV12-4 and J is TRBJ2-5; the D is unclear. V was shortened by 4 bases and J by 7 bases, with 13 bases between the two germline ends. This CDR3 contains 13 residues. In DNA, the CDR3 is TGTGCCAGCAGTTCAGCAGTCGCGGTGACCCAGTACTTC. Translating it yields CASSSAVAVTQYF.

Regarding this clonotype: This sequence may be a read error, since a much larger clone differs from it by one base. J is TRBJ1-5 and V is TRBV6-5, with D maybe TRBD1 (6 bases). Germline CDR1 reads MNHEY; CDR2 reads SVGAGI. Deletions cut 6 bases from V and 4 bases from J, with 19 bases between. CDR3 length equals 16 residues. CDR3 sequence (DNA): TGTGCCAGCAGATCGGGGGGCTCGGGGCGAAATCAGCCCCAGCATTTT. Amino acid sequence: CASRSGGSGRNQPQHF.

The chain links TRBV7-9 to TRBJ2-1; 10 bases line up with TRBD2. The CDR3 contains 15 residues. Trimming removed 5 bases from V and 6 bases from J; junction bases left unmatched: 7. CDR1 is SEHNR, CDR2 FQNEAQ, per germline (reference sequence). The CDR3 spells CASSPGLAVLNEQFF. The CDR3 DNA sequence: TGTGCCAGCAGCCCAGGACTAGCGGTACTCAATGAGCAGTTCTTC. The variable domain in full, completed from reference TRBV7-9 and TRBJ2-1, reads DTGVSQNPRHKITKRGQNVTFRCDPISEHNRLYWYRQTLGQGPEFLTYFQNEAQLEKSRLLSDRFSAERPKGSFSTLEIQRTEQGDSAMYLCASSPGLAVLNEQFFGPGTRLTVL.

The V and J genes are TRBV7-9 and TRBJ2-2; 9 bases align to TRBD2. Looked up from germline, CDR1 is SEHNR and CDR2 is FQNEAQ (reference sequence). Trimming took 6 bases from V and 7 from J; bases not matched to a gene: 6. CDR3 length: 14 amino acids. CDR3 coding DNA: TGTGCCAGCAGTCTAGCGGGATCTGGCGGGGAGCTGTTTTTT. This sequence encodes CASSLAGSGGELFF.

Points on this clonotype: This may be a read error, as it is one base from a much larger clone. This CDR3 is missing its conserved last phenylalanine or tryptophan, likely due to a read error. This chain joins TRBV4-2 and TRBJ2-7; D might be TRBD1 (6 bases). CDR1 and CDR2 from the germline V gene are LGHNA and YNFKEQ. This CDR3 spans 13 amino acids. V was pared by 1 base and J by 6 bases, with 10 bases between. CDR3 sequence (DNA): TGTGCCAGCAGCCAAGTTGGGGGCGGCGAGCAGTACTCC. Translated, it gives CASSQVGGGEQYS.

The rearrangement joins TRBV7-9 to TRBJ2-4; no clear D gene. The ends were cut back, 1 base at V and 0 bases at J, with 10 bases in the middle. The CDR3 spans 16 residues. Germline-derived CDR1 and CDR2 are SEHNR and FQNEAQ (reference sequence). The CDR3 coding sequence is TGTGCCAGCAGCTTAGAGGGTCTACTAGCCAAAAACATTCAGTACTTC. It codes for CASSLEGLLAKNIQYF.

A remark on this clonotype: One junction end does not reproduce the germline sequence, and a read error may be involved. The rearrangement uses TRBV11-2 and TRBJ1-5; 8 bases match TRBD1. The CDR3 is 15 amino acids. Germline V gives CDR1 SGHAT, CDR2 FQNNGV. The CDR3 bases are TGTGCCAGCAGCTTGGGGACAGGTGATAATCAGTCCCAGCATTTT. Protein sequence: CASSLGTGDNQSQHF.

This clonotype was seen more than once but under ten times. DNA of the CDR3: TGTGCCAGCAGTTTCAATTCAGGCGGGGAGCTGTTTTTT. Its protein product is CASSFNSGGELFF. This chain links TRBV12-3 or TRBV12-4 with TRBJ2-2; D is ambiguous. Trimming removed 3 bases at V and 7 bases at J, with 9 bases between. This CDR3 has 13 residues.

V gene TRBV28 combines with J gene TRBJ2-3, with TRBD2 identical over 10 bases. The CDR3 contains 16 residues. Looked up from germline, CDR1 is MDHEN and CDR2 is SYDVKM. Losses at the gene ends were 7 bases for V and 5 bases for J; bases not matched to a gene: 12. The chain's CDR3 is CASITATSGWGDTQYF. The CDR3 bases are TGTGCCAGCATCACGGCGACTAGCGGGTGGGGAGATACGCAGTATTTT.

V is TRBV12-3 or TRBV12-4 and J is TRBJ2-7, with TRBD2 matching 10 bases. J lost 2 bases, V lost 7 bases, and 11 bases had no gene match. The length of the CDR3 is 16 residues. CDR3 residues: CASTPSGTSGTYEQYF. Here the CDR3 DNA reads TGTGCCAGCACCCCTTCGGGCACTAGCGGGACCTACGAGCAGTACTTC.

With respect to this clonotype: A single base separates this from a much larger clone, so it may be a read error. The chain has TRBV4-2 and TRBJ1-1, with no clear D. Germline assignment: CDR1 LGHNA and CDR2 YNFKEQ. The CDR3 consists of 15 residues. The CDR3 region is CASNQYFGGNTEAFF. CDR3 bases: TGTGCCAGCAACCAATACTTTGGTGGGAACACTGAAGCTTTCTTT.

Only a few counts were recorded for this clonotype. The J gene is TRBJ2-5, the V gene TRBV28; a weak D match, TRBD2 (5 bases). Germline V gene lookup returns CDR1 MDHEN and CDR2 SYDVKM. The CDR3 is 14 amino acids. V lost 7 bases and J lost 5, with 17 bases in between. The CDR3 DNA sequence: TGTGCCAGCACCTCGGTAGCGTTGGCGGAGACCCAGTACTTC. It encodes CASTSVALAETQYF.